Listed here are 18 T cell receptor beta chains from one sample, sequenced in a study of T cell changes during pregnancy in multiple sclerosis. TCRdb keeps only in-frame clones here, not all; method: immunoSEQ multiplex PCR. The table shows about 84,000 clones, with approximately 94% occurring only once. Sequencing was performed on peripheral blood, taken in the third trimester of pregnancy. These receptors all stem from a female donor with multiple sclerosis, enrolled in a pregnancy study.

This sequence joins TRBV7-3 and TRBJ1-6; TRBD1 aligns across 10 bases. The CDR3 is 15 residues long. Germline trimming cut 4 bases from V and 9 bases from J; bases unmatched to any gene: 6. Germline CDR1 SGHTA, CDR2 FQGTGA. The CDR3 reads CASSSAGTGASPLHF. The DNA for the CDR3 is TGTGCCAGCAGCTCCGCCGGGACAGGGGCTTCACCCCTCCACTTT.

The gene calls are TRBV7-2 and TRBJ1-1; 8 bases line up with TRBD1. CDR1 and CDR2 from the germline V gene are SGHTA and FQGNSA. J lost 0 bases, V lost 1 base, and 4 bases had no gene match. There are 16 residues in the CDR3. CDR3 residues: CASSLGQGALNTEAFF. CDR3 sequence (DNA): TGTGCCAGCAGCTTAGGGCAGGGGGCATTGAACACTGAAGCTTTCTTT.

The chain employs TRBV7-3 and TRBJ2-7; D is unresolved. V lost 2 bases to trimming and J lost 3 bases, with 14 bases between them. Germline V gene sequence: CDR1 SGHTA, CDR2 FQGTGA. The CDR3 contains 15 residues. In DNA, the CDR3 is TGTGCCAGCAGCTTAGTGCCGGGTTCGGGCTACGAGCAGTACTTC. It codes for CASSLVPGSGYEQYF.

This clone has only one observation. The chain has TRBV7-3 and TRBJ2-2, with D possibly matching TRBD1 (5 bases). This CDR3 contains 14 residues. Germline lookup yields CDR1 SGHTA and CDR2 FQGTGA. V shed 5 bases and J shed 1 base, with 8 bases lying between them. CDR3 loop: CASSNTGNTGELFF. The CDR3 region has the DNA TGTGCCAGCAGCAACACAGGGAACACCGGGGAGCTGTTTTTT.

CDR3 amino acids: CASRDRALIGYTF. Written as DNA, the CDR3 is TGTGCCAGCAGAGACAGGGCCCTCATTGGCTACACCTTC. The V call is TRBV19, the J call TRBJ1-2; 7 bases map to TRBD1. Trimming removed 9 bases from V and 7 bases from J; junction bases left unmatched: 11. The germline V gene encodes CDR1 LNHDA and CDR2 SQIVND (reference sequence). The CDR3 has 13 residues.

The V and J genes are TRBV27 and TRBJ1-2, with D possibly being TRBD1 (5 bases). Germline V gene data show CDR1 as MNHEY and CDR2 as SMNVEV (reference sequence). Deletions cut 5 bases from V and 6 bases from J, with 13 bases between. There are 13 residues in the CDR3. This chain's CDR3 is CASSPYEQDGYTF. In nucleotides, the CDR3 is TGTGCCAGCAGTCCCTACGAACAGGATGGCTACACCTTC.

The chain uses TRBV12-5 and TRBJ1-2, with TRBD1 identical over 8 bases. V shed 2 bases and J 7 bases; nucleotides not matched to a gene: 3. This CDR3 is built from 13 residues. Germline V gene sequence: CDR1 LGHNT, CDR2 FRNRAP. CDR3 coding DNA: TGTGCTAGTGGTTTGACAGGGGGGGCTGGCTACACCTTC. It yields the protein CASGLTGGAGYTF. The full variable domain, its missing parts supplied by reference TRBV12-5 and TRBJ1-2, is DARVTQTPRHKVTEMGQEVTMRCQPILGHNTVFWYRQTMMQGLELLAYFRNRAPLDDSGMPKDRFSAEMPDATLATLKIQPSEPRDSAVYFCASGLTGGAGYTFGSGTRLTVV.

The rearrangement links TRBV19 to TRBJ1-1; 8 bases are a match to TRBD1. CDR1 LNHDA and CDR2 SQIVND come from the germline V gene (reference sequence). V was clipped by 3 bases and J by 3 bases; unmatched bases: 6. This CDR3 spans 15 amino acids. CDR3 residues: CASSMAGGEHTEAFF. The CDR3 nucleotides read TGTGCCAGTAGTATGGCAGGGGGCGAACACACTGAAGCTTTCTTT. Supplemented by reference TRBV19 and TRBJ1-1, the full variable domain reads DGGITQSPKYLFRKEGQNVTLSCEQNLNHDAMYWYRQDPGQGLRLIYYSQIVNDFQKGDIAEGYSVSREKKESFPLTVTSAQKNPTAFYLCASSMAGGEHTEAFFGQGTRLTVV.

The chain joins TRBV29-1 to TRBJ2-1; the D is unclear. V was trimmed by 4 bases and J by 0 bases, leaving 4 bases between them. Germline V CDR1 and CDR2: SQVTM, ANQGSEA. This CDR3 has 12 amino acids. CDR3 in DNA: TGCAGCGTTGGGCTCTCCTACAATGAGCAGTTCTTC. Its protein is CSVGLSYNEQFF.

The rearrangement links TRBV30 to TRBJ2-1, with 7 bases matching TRBD1. Germline CDR1 GTSNPN, CDR2 SVGIG (reference sequence). The CDR3 covers 13 residues. Losses at the gene ends were 8 bases for V and 9 bases for J; bases not matched to a gene: 13. The CDR3 sequence is CAGSRDSWTEQFF. Here the CDR3 DNA reads TGTGCCGGATCCCGGGACAGTTGGACTGAGCAGTTCTTC.

The chain has TRBV11-1 and TRBJ1-6; D remains ambiguous. CDR1 and CDR2 from the germline V gene are SGHAT and FQDESV (reference sequence). The V end lost 3 bases, the J end lost 6 bases, and 9 bases lay between the germline ends. This CDR3 region has 14 residues. CDR3 residues: CASSLGSFNSPLHF. CDR3 DNA: TGTGCCAGCAGCTTGGGCAGCTTTAATTCACCCCTCCACTTT.

The V and J genes are TRBV12-5 and TRBJ2-1, with TRBD2 matching 10 bases. After removal of 0 bases from V and 0 bases from J, the junction contained 11 bases not matched to a gene. The germline V gene encodes CDR1 LGHNT and CDR2 FRNRAP. This CDR3 comprises 20 residues. The CDR3 DNA is TGTGCTAGTGGTTTGGTACTGTCTAGCGGGGGCCTGAGCTCCTACAATGAGCAGTTCTTC. Protein product: CASGLVLSSGGLSSYNEQFF.

This sequence joins TRBV11-2 and TRBJ2-1, with a weak D call TRBD1 (5 bases). Trimming cost V 1 base and J 9 bases, with 16 bases left between them. Germline V gene lookup returns CDR1 SGHAT and CDR2 FQNNGV. CDR3 length: 15 residues. CDR3 region: CASSLAQIGALEQFF. The CDR3 DNA reads as TGTGCCAGCAGCTTAGCCCAGATAGGGGCGCTTGAGCAGTTCTTC.

The chain couples TRBV14 to TRBJ1-1; 10 positions match TRBD1. The germline CDR1 and CDR2 sequences are SGHDN and FVKESK. This CDR3 has 17 residues. J was trimmed by 2 bases and V by 3 bases; bases with no gene match: 9. The CDR3 nucleotides read TGTGCCAGCAGCCACCGCCGGGACAGGGGAGGAAACACTGAAGCTTTCTTT. This encodes CASSHRRDRGGNTEAFF.

V usage is TRBV10-3 and J usage is TRBJ1-2, with D possibly matching TRBD1 (5 bases). This CDR3 is 12 amino acids long. Trimming took 2 bases from V and 8 from J, leaving 9 bases between them. Per the germline V gene, CDR1 is ENHRY and CDR2 is SYGVKD. CDR3 bases: TGTGCCATCAGTGAGGGGGCCCTCGGCTACACCTTC. The encoded protein is CAISEGALGYTF.

V and J are TRBV7-2 and TRBJ1-2; D is perhaps TRBD1 (6 bases). Trimming took off 0 bases at V and 7 bases at J, with 21 bases between the two ends. Germline loops: CDR1 SGHTA, CDR2 FQGNSA. CDR3 length equals 17 residues. The CDR3 spells CASSLAVGQRGMSGYTF. In DNA form, the CDR3 reads TGTGCCAGCAGCTTAGCGGTCGGACAGAGAGGTATGAGTGGCTACACCTTC.

In regard to this clone: Other DNA sequences from this sample encode an identical CDR3 as well. This sequence joins TRBV6-6 and TRBJ2-1, with D perhaps matching TRBD2 (5 bases). Deletions cut 0 bases from V and 3 bases from J, with 6 bases between. Germline V gene data show CDR1 as MNHNY and CDR2 as SVGAGI (reference sequence). This CDR3 comprises 14 residues. CDR3 region: CASSYSRVYNEQFF. The CDR3 DNA sequence: TGTGCCAGCAGTTACTCGAGGGTCTACAATGAGCAGTTCTTC.

This rearrangement joins TRBV2 to TRBJ1-4; the match to TRBD1 covers 7 bases. With V trimmed by 7 bases and J by 0 bases, 8 bases remained unmatched. The V gene's germline CDR1 is SNHLY and CDR2 FYNNEI. There are 16 residues in the CDR3. This CDR3 reads CASTRDRYSTNEKLFF. The CDR3 nucleotides are TGTGCCAGCACTCGGGACAGATACTCAACTAATGAAAAACTGTTTTTT.